Listed here are 15 T cell receptor beta chains from one sample, sequenced in a study of blood T cell repertoires in COVID-19. The data were produced by immunoSEQ multiplex PCR, yet TCRdb's version contains in-frame clones alone and is incomplete. The table shows more than 250,000 clones, with roughly 86% occurring only once. The specimen was peripheral blood. These receptors were taken from a man between 18 and 29 years old with active or convalescent COVID-19.

J is TRBJ2-5 and V is TRBV7-6; TRBD2 matches 8 bases. This CDR3 is 16 amino acids long. CDR1 SGHVS and CDR2 FNYEAQ come from the germline V gene. V gave up 1 base and J gave up 4 bases; unmatched junction bases: 8. CDR3 bases: TGTGCCAGCAGCTTAGTGGGCCAAGCGGGGGCAGAGACCCAGTACTTC. This translates into CASSLVGQAGAETQYF.

The gene calls are TRBV6-5 and TRBJ2-3; 9 nucleotides line up with TRBD2. In germline, CDR1 is MNHEY, CDR2 SVGAGI. V was clipped by 4 bases and J by 2 bases; unmatched bases: 7. The CDR3 is made up of 16 amino acids. The CDR3 reads CASSFRLAGPTDTQYF. The CDR3 coding sequence is TGTGCCAGCAGTTTTCGGCTAGCGGGACCCACAGATACGCAGTATTTT.

The rearrangement links TRBV28 to TRBJ1-1; D possibly corresponds to TRBD1 (5 bases). The CDR3 has 12 amino acids. Germline CDR1 and CDR2: MDHEN and SYDVKM. Trimming left V 1 base short and J 10 bases short, with 10 bases between. The CDR3 reads CASSLSGFGAFF. The CDR3 nucleotides read TGTGCCAGCAGTTTATCAGGGTTTGGAGCTTTCTTT.

The V call is TRBV13, the J call TRBJ2-7; D perhaps matches TRBD1 (5 bases). CDR1 and CDR2 (germline): PRHDT, FYEKMQ (reference sequence). This CDR3 is 15 amino acids long. Trimming pared 4 bases from V and 0 bases from J, leaving 13 bases between. This chain's CDR3 is CASSSQADSSYEQYF. CDR3 coding DNA: TGTGCCAGCAGCTCTCAAGCCGACAGCTCCTACGAGCAGTACTTC.

This clone was found a few times. The chain links TRBV19 to TRBJ2-7, with a possible D match to TRBD1 (6 bases). This CDR3 region has 12 residues. CDR1 and CDR2 (germline): LNHDA, SQIVND (reference sequence). V was shortened by 6 bases and J by 10 bases, with 16 bases between the two germline ends. The chain's CDR3 is CASSQKEGQQYF. Written as DNA, the CDR3 is TGTGCCAGTAGCCAGAAAGAGGGACAACAGTACTTC.

This chain uses TRBV9 with TRBJ2-3; D possibly corresponds to TRBD1 (6 bases). Germline V CDR1 and CDR2: SGDLS, YYNGEE. The CDR3 runs 14 residues. Trimming cost V 2 bases and J 3 bases, with 10 bases left between them. The CDR3 reads CASSVRGGTDTQYF. The CDR3 DNA is TGTGCCAGCAGCGTCAGGGGCGGTACAGATACGCAGTATTTT.

J is TRBJ1-1 and V is TRBV4-3; TRBD1 agrees at 7 bases. The germline gives CDR1 LGHNA, CDR2 YSLEER. J was trimmed by 10 bases and V by 0 bases; bases with no gene match: 11. The CDR3 length is 15 residues. Here the CDR3 DNA reads TGCGCCAGCAGCCAAGATCATGAGAGGGGGCGCCGAGCTTTCTTT. Translated, it gives CASSQDHERGRRAFF.

This clone was counted only a few times. The rearrangement joins TRBV11-2 to TRBJ2-1; D ambiguous. The germline V gene has CDR1 SGHAT and CDR2 FQNNGV. The length of the CDR3 is 16 residues. Trimming cost V 5 bases and J 0 bases, with 14 bases left between them. The CDR3 loop is CASSLLQASSYNEQFF. CDR3 nucleotides: TGTGCCAGCAGCCTCCTCCAGGCGAGCTCCTACAATGAGCAGTTCTTC.

V gene TRBV7-2 combines with J gene TRBJ2-3, with 7 bases lining up with TRBD2. V shed 5 bases and J 4 bases; nucleotides not matched to a gene: 9. Germline lookup yields CDR1 SGHTA and CDR2 FQGNSA. The CDR3 has 15 amino acids. CDR3 coding DNA: TGTGCCAGCAGCGCCTTCTGGCGGGAGTCAGATACGCAGTATTTT. Encoded protein: CASSAFWRESDTQYF.

The table lists this clone with a count of one. The gene calls are TRBV2 and TRBJ2-1, with 7 bases identical to TRBD1. The CDR3 covers 13 residues. The V gene's germline CDR1 is SNHLY and CDR2 FYNNEI. The J segment lost 6 bases and the V segment lost 6 bases, leaving 5 bases of the junction unmatched. CDR3 bases: TGTGCCAGCAGCCGGGACAGTCTCAATGAGCAGTTCTTC. The encoded protein is CASSRDSLNEQFF.

This clone is a singleton in its sample. The chain couples TRBV19 to TRBJ2-3, with 7 nucleotides matching TRBD2. The CDR3 runs to 17 residues. Unmatched junction bases numbered 9, after V lost 0 bases and J lost 3 bases. CDR1 and CDR2 from the germline V gene are LNHDA and SQIVND (reference sequence). The CDR3 sequence: CASSIDGGSLLTDTQYF. DNA of the CDR3: TGTGCCAGTAGTATAGATGGCGGGAGTCTTCTTACAGATACGCAGTATTTT.

V gene TRBV6-5 combines with J gene TRBJ2-1; weak D call: TRBD1 (6 bases). This CDR3 comprises 13 residues. CDR1 MNHEY and CDR2 SVGAGI come from the germline V gene. Trimming took off 3 bases at V and 5 bases at J, with 8 bases between the two ends. CDR3: CASSYGGNNEQFF. CDR3 coding DNA: TGTGCCAGCAGTTATGGGGGCAACAATGAGCAGTTCTTC.

The rearrangement joins TRBV9 to TRBJ2-7; D possibly corresponds to TRBD1 (6 bases). This CDR3 is 15 amino acids long. CDR1 and CDR2 from the germline V gene are SGDLS and YYNGEE. Trimming pared 0 bases from V and 0 bases from J, leaving 10 bases between. CDR3 DNA: TGTGCCAGCAGCGTAGAGGGACACCACTCCTACGAGCAGTACTTC. Translation gives CASSVEGHHSYEQYF.

The J gene is TRBJ2-3, the V gene TRBV4-2, with TRBD2 identical over 9 bases. Germline V lookup: CDR1 LGHNA, CDR2 YNFKEQ. The CDR3 sequence is 18 residues long. V gave up 0 bases and J gave up 3 bases; unmatched junction bases: 10. The CDR3 coding sequence is TGTGCCAGCAGCCAAGACCCTTCTATAGCGGGGGAGACAGATACGCAGTATTTT. This codes for CASSQDPSIAGETDTQYF.

The rearrangement uses TRBV5-6 and TRBJ2-1; TRBD1 might be the D (5 bases). V was trimmed by 0 bases and J by 12 bases, leaving 13 bases between them. This CDR3 region has 13 residues. Germline V gene sequence: CDR1 SGHDT, CDR2 YYEEEE. This CDR3 is CASSLDDWGSQFF. The DNA of the CDR3 is TGTGCCAGCAGCTTGGATGACTGGGGCTCGCAGTTCTTC.